These T cell receptor beta chains were read from a single sample in a study of identical twins. TCRdb reprocessed the 5' RACE reads with MiXCR, giving one entry per CDR3 protein. The profile shows roughly 690,000 distinct CDR3 sequences, approximately 6% of them singletons. The sample comprised naive T cells sorted from blood. All receptors come from a man aged 18 to 30 in good health. The CDR3 runs from the conserved cysteine through the conserved F or W. Each record gives: V gene, J gene, D gene, CDR3 protein. The D gene is left open where the match is weak.

V gene: TRBV5-1
J gene: TRBJ2-2
D gene: .
CDR3 protein: CASRRQDSNTGELFF

V gene: TRBV7-2
J gene: TRBJ2-1
D gene: .
CDR3 protein: CASSLEGTTYNEQFF

V gene: TRBV6-1
J gene: TRBJ2-1
D gene: TRBD2
CDR3 protein: CASSQRLASPRVQFF

V gene: TRBV6-2/TRBV6-3
J gene: TRBJ2-7
D gene: .
CDR3 protein: CASKYGGPYEQYF

V gene: TRBV4-3
J gene: TRBJ2-1
D gene: TRBD2
CDR3 protein: CASSQDIRSGRWYNEQFF

V gene: TRBV5-1
J gene: TRBJ1-1
D gene: .
CDR3 protein: CASSLGAEMNTEAFF

V gene: TRBV20-1
J gene: TRBJ2-4
D gene: .
CDR3 protein: CSARDQGLGAKNIQYF

V gene: TRBV20-1
J gene: TRBJ1-5
D gene: .
CDR3 protein: CSARFRDSSAQPQHF

V gene: TRBV6-1
J gene: TRBJ2-1
D gene: .
CDR3 protein: CASSEARWGSTYNEQFF

V gene: TRBV6-5
J gene: TRBJ2-1
D gene: TRBD2
CDR3 protein: CASSYGLAGDEQFF

V gene: TRBV6-6
J gene: TRBJ1-1
D gene: .
CDR3 protein: CASSWGNTEAFF

V gene: TRBV19
J gene: TRBJ1-3
D gene: TRBD1
CDR3 protein: CATTGEASGNTIYF

V gene: TRBV19
J gene: TRBJ2-1
D gene: .
CDR3 protein: CASSATPYNEQFF

V gene: TRBV7-9
J gene: TRBJ2-3
D gene: .
CDR3 protein: CASSFLGQPGDTQYF

V gene: TRBV20-1
J gene: TRBJ1-2
D gene: .
CDR3 protein: CSARAGSGYTF

V gene: TRBV7-3
J gene: TRBJ1-1
D gene: .
CDR3 protein: CASSLSDGTEAFF

V gene: TRBV12-3/TRBV12-4
J gene: TRBJ1-4
D gene: .
CDR3 protein: CASSPPGGGLWEKLFF

V gene: TRBV5-1
J gene: TRBJ2-3
D gene: TRBD1
CDR3 protein: CASSLEGARTDTQYF

V gene: TRBV11-3
J gene: TRBJ2-5
D gene: TRBD2
CDR3 protein: CASSSSERLAFPPYF

V gene: TRBV18
J gene: TRBJ2-3
D gene: .
CDR3 protein: CASSPPVGKDGTDTQYF

V gene: TRBV12-5
J gene: TRBJ2-4
D gene: .
CDR3 protein: CASGLVLSKNIQYF

V gene: TRBV12-3/TRBV12-4
J gene: TRBJ2-6
D gene: .
CDR3 protein: CASISPGANVLTF

V gene: TRBV6-1
J gene: TRBJ1-3
D gene: .
CDR3 protein: CASRPTASGPGNTIYF

V gene: TRBV6-1
J gene: TRBJ1-4
D gene: .
CDR3 protein: CASSDRGWRNEKLFF

V gene: TRBV12-3/TRBV12-4
J gene: TRBJ1-5
D gene: .
CDR3 protein: CASSFPAGPQHF

V gene: TRBV20-1
J gene: TRBJ1-2
D gene: .
CDR3 protein: CSARDYGGTF

V gene: TRBV12-3/TRBV12-4
J gene: TRBJ2-5
D gene: TRBD2
CDR3 protein: CASSFTSVEETQYF

V gene: TRBV5-1
J gene: TRBJ1-2
D gene: .
CDR3 protein: CASSLEQPYGYTF

V gene: TRBV15
J gene: TRBJ2-7
D gene: TRBD1
CDR3 protein: CATSRATGATYEQYF

V gene: TRBV5-1
J gene: TRBJ1-1
D gene: TRBD1
CDR3 protein: CASRPDRGMNTEAFF

V gene: TRBV28
J gene: TRBJ2-1
D gene: .
CDR3 protein: CASSLFRGASSYNEQFF

V gene: TRBV27
J gene: TRBJ2-3
D gene: TRBD2
CDR3 protein: CASSLRLAADTQYF

V gene: TRBV20-1
J gene: TRBJ2-1
D gene: TRBD2
CDR3 protein: CSAFTPTSGRVNEQFF

V gene: TRBV20-1
J gene: TRBJ2-3
D gene: .
CDR3 protein: CSARVGAHTDTQYF

V gene: TRBV6-2/TRBV6-3
J gene: TRBJ2-1
D gene: .
CDR3 protein: CASSYRSYFNEQFF

V gene: TRBV12-5
J gene: TRBJ1-4
D gene: .
CDR3 protein: CASMRMAGSDEKLFF

V gene: TRBV12-3/TRBV12-4
J gene: TRBJ2-2
D gene: .
CDR3 protein: CASSYSGATSTGELFF

V gene: TRBV20-1
J gene: TRBJ2-7
D gene: TRBD2
CDR3 protein: CSASPSGRSYEQYF

V gene: TRBV5-1
J gene: TRBJ2-2
D gene: .
CDR3 protein: CASSKVSPNTGELFF

V gene: TRBV6-2/TRBV6-3
J gene: TRBJ2-7
D gene: TRBD2
CDR3 protein: CASTSGLGSYEQYF